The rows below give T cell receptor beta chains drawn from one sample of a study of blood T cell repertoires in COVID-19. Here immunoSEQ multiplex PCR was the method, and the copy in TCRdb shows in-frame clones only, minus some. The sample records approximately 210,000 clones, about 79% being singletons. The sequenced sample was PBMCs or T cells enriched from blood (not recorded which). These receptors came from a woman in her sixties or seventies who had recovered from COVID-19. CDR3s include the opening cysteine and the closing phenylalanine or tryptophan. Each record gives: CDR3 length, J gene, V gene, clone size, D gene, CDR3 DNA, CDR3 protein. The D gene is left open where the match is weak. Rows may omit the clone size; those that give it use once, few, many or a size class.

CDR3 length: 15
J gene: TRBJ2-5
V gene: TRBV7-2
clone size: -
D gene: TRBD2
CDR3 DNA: TGTGCCAGCAGCTCCCTTAGCGGGGGGCAAGAGACCCAGTACTTC
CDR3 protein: CASSSLSGGQETQYF

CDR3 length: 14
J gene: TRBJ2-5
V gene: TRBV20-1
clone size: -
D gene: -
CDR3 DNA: TGCAGTGCTAGTGAGGCTTTACCCCAAGAGACCCAGTACTTC
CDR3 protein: CSASEALPQETQYF

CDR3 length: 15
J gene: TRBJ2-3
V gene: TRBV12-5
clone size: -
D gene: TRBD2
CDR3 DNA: TGTGCTAGTGGTTTACTAGCGGAGATAACAGATACGCAGTATTTT
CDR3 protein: CASGLLAEITDTQYF

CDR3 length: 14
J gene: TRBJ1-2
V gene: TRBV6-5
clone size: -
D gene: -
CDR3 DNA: TGTGCCAGCCCGCCGGACGGACTGTTCTATGGCTACACCTTC
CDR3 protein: CASPPDGLFYGYTF

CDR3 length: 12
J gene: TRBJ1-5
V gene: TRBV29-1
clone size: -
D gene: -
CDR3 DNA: TGCAGCGTTGTGGAGGGAAATCAGCCCCAGCATTTT
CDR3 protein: CSVVEGNQPQHF

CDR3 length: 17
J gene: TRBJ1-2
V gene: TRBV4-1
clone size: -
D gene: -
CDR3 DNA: TGCGCCAGCAGCCAAGAGCAGTTCCCTCCCCTTAACTATGGCTACACCTTC
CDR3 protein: CASSQEQFPPLNYGYTF

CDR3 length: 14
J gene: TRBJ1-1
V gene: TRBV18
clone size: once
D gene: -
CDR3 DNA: TGTGCCAGCTCTTTGGACAGATTAAACACTGAAGCTTTCTTT
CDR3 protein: CASSLDRLNTEAFF

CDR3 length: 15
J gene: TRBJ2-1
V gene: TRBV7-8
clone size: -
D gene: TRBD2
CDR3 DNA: TGTGCCAGCAGCTTAAGATCGGGGAGAGCGGGAGAGCAGTTCTTC
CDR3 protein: CASSLRSGRAGEQFF

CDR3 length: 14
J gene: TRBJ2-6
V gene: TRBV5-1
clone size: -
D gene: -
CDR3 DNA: TGCGCCAGCAGGAGTAATTCTGGGGCCAACGTCCTGACTTTC
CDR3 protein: CASRSNSGANVLTF

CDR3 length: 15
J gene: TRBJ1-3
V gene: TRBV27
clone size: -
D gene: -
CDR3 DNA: TGTGCCAGCAGCCCCAGGGCGGCCTCTGGAAACACCATATATTTT
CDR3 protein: CASSPRAASGNTIYF

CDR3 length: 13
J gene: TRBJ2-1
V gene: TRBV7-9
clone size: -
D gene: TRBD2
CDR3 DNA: TGTGCCAGCAGCTCCCTAGCGGGGGTGTGGCAGTTCTTC
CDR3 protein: CASSSLAGVWQFF

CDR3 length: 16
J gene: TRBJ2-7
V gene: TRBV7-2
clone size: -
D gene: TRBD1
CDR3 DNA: TGTGCCAGCAGCTCCCACACCGGGACAGGGTTTTACGAGCAGTACTTC
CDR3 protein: CASSSHTGTGFYEQYF

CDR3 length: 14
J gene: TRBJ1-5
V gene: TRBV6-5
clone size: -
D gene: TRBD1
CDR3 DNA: TGTGCCAGCAGGCCCGACAGGGCCGCGCAGCCCCAGCATTTT
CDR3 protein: CASRPDRAAQPQHF

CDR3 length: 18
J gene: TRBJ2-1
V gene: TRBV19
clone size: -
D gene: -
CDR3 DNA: TGTGCCAGTAGTAGACACCTCAGCAGGGCCCGCTCCTACAATGAGCAGTTCTTC
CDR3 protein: CASSRHLSRARSYNEQFF

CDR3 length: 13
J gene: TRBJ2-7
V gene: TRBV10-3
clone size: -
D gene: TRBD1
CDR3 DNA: TGTGCCATCAGTCCGGGACAGGGTTACGAGCAGTACTTC
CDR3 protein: CAISPGQGYEQYF

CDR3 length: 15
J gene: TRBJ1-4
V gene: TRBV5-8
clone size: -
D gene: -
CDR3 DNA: TGTGCCAGCAGCCGATCGCAGGGAAATAATGAAAAACTGTTTTTT
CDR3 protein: CASSRSQGNNEKLFF

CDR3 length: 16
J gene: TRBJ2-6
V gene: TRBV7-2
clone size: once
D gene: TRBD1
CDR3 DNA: TGTGCCAGCAGCCTTGATACAGGGGCTGGGGCCAACGTCCTGACTTTC
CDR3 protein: CASSLDTGAGANVLTF

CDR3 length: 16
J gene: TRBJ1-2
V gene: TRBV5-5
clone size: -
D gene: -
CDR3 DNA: TGTGCCAGCAGCTTGGCGCCAGGTGAGAACTACTATGGCTACACCTTC
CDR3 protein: CASSLAPGENYYGYTF

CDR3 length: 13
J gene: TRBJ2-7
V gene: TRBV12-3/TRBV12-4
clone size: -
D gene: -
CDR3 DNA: TGTGCCAGCAGTGGAGACTTAAATTACGAGCAGTACTTC
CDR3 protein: CASSGDLNYEQYF

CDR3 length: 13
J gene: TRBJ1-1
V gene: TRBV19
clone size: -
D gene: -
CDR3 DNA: TGTGCCAGTAGTAGGGCGAGGGGGACTGAAGCTTTCTTT
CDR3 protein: CASSRARGTEAFF

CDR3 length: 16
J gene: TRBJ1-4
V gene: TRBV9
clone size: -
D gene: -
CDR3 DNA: TGTGCCAGCAGCCCTCCAGGGCAGGGTCAGGGGGAAAAACTGTTTTTT
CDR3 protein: CASSPPGQGQGEKLFF

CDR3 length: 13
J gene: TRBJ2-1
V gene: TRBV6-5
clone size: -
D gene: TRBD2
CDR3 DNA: TGTGCCAGCAGTTACTCCGGGAGGGCCCTGTTGTTCTTC
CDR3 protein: CASSYSGRALLFF

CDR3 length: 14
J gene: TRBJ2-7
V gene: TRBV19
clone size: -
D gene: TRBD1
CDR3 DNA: TGTGCCAGTAGTATTGGGACAGGGGCCTACGAGCAGTACTTC
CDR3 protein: CASSIGTGAYEQYF

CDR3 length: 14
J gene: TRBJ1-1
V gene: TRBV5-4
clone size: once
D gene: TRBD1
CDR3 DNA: TGTGCCCAGGGGACAGGGGGAGGGTATACTGAAGCTTTCTTT
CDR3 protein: CAQGTGGGYTEAFF

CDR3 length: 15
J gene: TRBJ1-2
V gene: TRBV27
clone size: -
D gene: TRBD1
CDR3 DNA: TGTGCCAGCAGTTTACGACAGGGGCCATACTATGGCTACACCTTC
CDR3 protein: CASSLRQGPYYGYTF

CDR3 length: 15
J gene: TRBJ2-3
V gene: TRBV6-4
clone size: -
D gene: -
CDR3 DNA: TGTGCCAGCAGTGTAAGCGGATTAGTCACAGATACGCAGTATTTT
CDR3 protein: CASSVSGLVTDTQYF

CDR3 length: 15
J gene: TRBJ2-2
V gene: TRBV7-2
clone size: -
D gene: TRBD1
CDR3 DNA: TGTGCCAGCAGCTTACTGACAGGGGGCTCCGGGGAGCTGTTTTTT
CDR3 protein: CASSLLTGGSGELFF

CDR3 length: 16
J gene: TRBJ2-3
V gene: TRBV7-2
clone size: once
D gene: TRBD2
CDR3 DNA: TGTGCCAGCAGCCCCTATGGGCGGGGGAGCACAGATACGCAGTATTTT
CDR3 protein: CASSPYGRGSTDTQYF

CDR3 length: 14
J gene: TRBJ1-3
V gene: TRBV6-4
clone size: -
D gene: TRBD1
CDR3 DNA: TGTGCCACCACAGGGGGAGTGCAAGGAAACACCATATATTTT
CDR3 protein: CATTGGVQGNTIYF

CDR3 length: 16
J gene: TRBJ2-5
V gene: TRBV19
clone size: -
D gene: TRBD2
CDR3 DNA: TGTGCCAGTAGTATCGGGGCTAGCGGGGCTCAAGAGACCCAGTACTTC
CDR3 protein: CASSIGASGAQETQYF

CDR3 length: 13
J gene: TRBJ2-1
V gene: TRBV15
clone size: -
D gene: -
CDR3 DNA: TGTGCCACCATGCAGGGTAGCTACAATGAGCAGTTCTTC
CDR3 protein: CATMQGSYNEQFF

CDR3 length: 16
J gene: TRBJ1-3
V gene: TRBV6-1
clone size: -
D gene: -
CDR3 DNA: TGTGCCAGCAGTGGCCAGACAGCCTCCTCTGGAAACACCATATATTTT
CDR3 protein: CASSGQTASSGNTIYF

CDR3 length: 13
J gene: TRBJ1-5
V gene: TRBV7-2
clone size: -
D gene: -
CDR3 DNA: TGTGCCAGCAGCACCCAGGGGAATAAGCCCCAGCATTTT
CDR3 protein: CASSTQGNKPQHF

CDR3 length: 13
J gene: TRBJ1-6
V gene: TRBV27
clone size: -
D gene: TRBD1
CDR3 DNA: TGTGCCAGCAGTAACAGGGGGAATTCACCCCTCCACTTT
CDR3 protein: CASSNRGNSPLHF

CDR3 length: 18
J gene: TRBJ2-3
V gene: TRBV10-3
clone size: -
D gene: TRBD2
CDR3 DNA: TGTGCCATCAGTGGGATAGTCGGCGGGGGGGCCAGGACAGATACGCAGTATTTT
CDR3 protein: CAISGIVGGGARTDTQYF

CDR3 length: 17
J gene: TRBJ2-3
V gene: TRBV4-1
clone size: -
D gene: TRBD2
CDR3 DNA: TGCGCCAGCAGCCGGTCTTGGAGCGGGATAGGCGCAGATACGCAGTATTTT
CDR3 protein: CASSRSWSGIGADTQYF

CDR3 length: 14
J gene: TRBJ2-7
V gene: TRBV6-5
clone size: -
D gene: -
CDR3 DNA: TGTGCCAGCAGCCGGGAGTCGTTTTCCTACGAGCAGTACTTC
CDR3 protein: CASSRESFSYEQYF

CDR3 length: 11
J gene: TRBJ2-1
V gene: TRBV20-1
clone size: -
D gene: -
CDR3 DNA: TGCAGTGCTAGCACCTACAATGAGCAGTTCTTC
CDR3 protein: CSASTYNEQFF

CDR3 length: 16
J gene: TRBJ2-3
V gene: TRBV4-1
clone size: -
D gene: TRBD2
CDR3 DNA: TGCGCCAGCAGCTCCCCGGGACTAGCGGGGAGAGATACGCAGTATTTT
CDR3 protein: CASSSPGLAGRDTQYF

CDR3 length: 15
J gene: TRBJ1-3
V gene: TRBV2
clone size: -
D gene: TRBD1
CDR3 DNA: TGTGCCAGCAGTCGGGACAGGGGTTCTGGAAACACCATATATTTT
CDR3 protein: CASSRDRGSGNTIYF

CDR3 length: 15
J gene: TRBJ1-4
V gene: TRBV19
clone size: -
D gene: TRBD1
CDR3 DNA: TGTGCCAGTAGTATCCAGGGGGATAACGGGGAAAAACTGTTTTTT
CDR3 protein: CASSIQGDNGEKLFF

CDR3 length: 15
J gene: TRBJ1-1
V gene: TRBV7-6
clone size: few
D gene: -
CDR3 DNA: TGTGCCAGCAGCGCCCAGTTGGGGGGGAACACTGAAGCTTTCTTT
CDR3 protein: CASSAQLGGNTEAFF

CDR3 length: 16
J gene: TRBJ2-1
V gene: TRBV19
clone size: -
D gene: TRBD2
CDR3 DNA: TGTGCCAGTAGTAGGAGGAGCGGGAGGTTAGACGGCGAGCAGTTCTTC
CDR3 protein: CASSRRSGRLDGEQFF

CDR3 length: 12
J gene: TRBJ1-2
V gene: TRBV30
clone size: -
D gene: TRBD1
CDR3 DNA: TGTGCCTGCCGTACAGGGGGCTTAGGCTACACCTTC
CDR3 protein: CACRTGGLGYTF

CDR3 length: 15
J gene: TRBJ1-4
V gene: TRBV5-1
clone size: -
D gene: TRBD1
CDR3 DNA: TGCGCCAGCAGCTTGGGGGACAGGCCAAATGAAAAACTGTTTTTT
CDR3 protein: CASSLGDRPNEKLFF